The clone carrying this T cell receptor beta chain was seen a handful of times. These data originate in a study of radiotherapy plus CTLA-4 blockade in lung cancer. Patients in the study, people with chemo-refractory metastatic non-small-cell lung cancer, received focal radiation plus ipilimumab CTLA-4 blockade. Data came from immunoSEQ multiplex PCR; TCRdb stores just in-frame clones and leaves some out. The sample lists tens of thousands of clones; roughly 86% were seen once. The CDR3 runs 16 residues. J lost 9 bases, V lost 6 bases, and 15 bases had no gene match. The germline V gene has CDR1 LNHDA and CDR2 SQIVND (reference sequence).

The sequences come from peripheral blood, collected from a patient treated with radiotherapy plus ipilimumab. The chain links TRBV19 to TRBJ2-1, with 9 nucleotides matching TRBD2. The TCR was taken from a human donor with non-small cell lung cancer that progressed on radiotherapy plus ipilimumab. CDR3 protein: CASSATNSGSFLEQFF. CDR3 DNA: TGTGCCAGTAGCGCCACTAATAGCGGGAGTTTTCTTGAGCAGTTCTTC.